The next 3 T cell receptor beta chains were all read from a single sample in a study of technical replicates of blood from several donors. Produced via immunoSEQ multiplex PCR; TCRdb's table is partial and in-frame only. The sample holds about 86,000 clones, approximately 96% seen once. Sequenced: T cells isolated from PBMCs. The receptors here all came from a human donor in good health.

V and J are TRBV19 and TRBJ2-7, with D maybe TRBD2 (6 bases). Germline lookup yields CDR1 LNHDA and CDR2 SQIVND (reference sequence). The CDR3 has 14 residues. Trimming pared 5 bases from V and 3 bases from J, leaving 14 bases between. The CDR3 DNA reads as TGTGCCAGTAGTTTGGACTACGCCAACTACGAGCAGTACTTC. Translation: CASSLDYANYEQYF.

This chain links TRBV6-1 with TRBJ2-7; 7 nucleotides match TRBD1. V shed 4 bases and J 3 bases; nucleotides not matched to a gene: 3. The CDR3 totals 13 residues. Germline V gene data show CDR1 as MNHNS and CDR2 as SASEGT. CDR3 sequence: CASSGTGYYEQYF. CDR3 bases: TGTGCCAGCAGTGGGACAGGTTACTACGAGCAGTACTTC.

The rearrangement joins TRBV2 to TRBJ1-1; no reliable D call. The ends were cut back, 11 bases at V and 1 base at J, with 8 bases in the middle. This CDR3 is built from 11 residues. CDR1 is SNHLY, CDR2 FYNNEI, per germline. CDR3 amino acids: CAGRENTEAFF. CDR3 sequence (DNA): TGTGCCGGGAGGGAGAACACTGAAGCTTTCTTT.